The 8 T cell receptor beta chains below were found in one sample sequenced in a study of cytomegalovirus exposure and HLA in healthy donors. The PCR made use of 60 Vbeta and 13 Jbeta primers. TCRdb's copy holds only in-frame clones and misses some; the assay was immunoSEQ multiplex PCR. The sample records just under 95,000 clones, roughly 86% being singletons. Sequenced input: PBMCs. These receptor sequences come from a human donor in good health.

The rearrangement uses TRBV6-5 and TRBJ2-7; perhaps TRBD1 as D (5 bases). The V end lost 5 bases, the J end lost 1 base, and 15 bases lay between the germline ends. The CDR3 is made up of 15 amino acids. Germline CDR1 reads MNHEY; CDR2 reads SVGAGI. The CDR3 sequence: CASSAPPTGSYEQYF. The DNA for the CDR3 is TGTGCCAGCAGTGCCCCTCCTACAGGTTCCTACGAGCAGTACTTC.

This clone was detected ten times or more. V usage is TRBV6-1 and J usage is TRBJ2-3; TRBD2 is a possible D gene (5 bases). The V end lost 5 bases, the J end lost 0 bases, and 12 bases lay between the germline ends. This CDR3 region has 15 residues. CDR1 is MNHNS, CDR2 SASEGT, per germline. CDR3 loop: CASSNQRGSTDTQYF. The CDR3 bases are TGTGCCAGCAGTAACCAACGGGGAAGCACAGATACGCAGTATTTT.

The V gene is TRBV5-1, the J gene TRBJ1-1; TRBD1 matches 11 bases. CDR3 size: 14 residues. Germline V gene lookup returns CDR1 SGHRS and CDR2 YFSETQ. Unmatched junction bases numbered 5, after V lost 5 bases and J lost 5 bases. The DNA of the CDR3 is TGCGCCAGCAGGTTCGGGACAGGGGGTACTGAAGCTTTCTTT. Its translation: CASRFGTGGTEAFF.

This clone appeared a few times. The CDR3 coding sequence is TGCGCCAGCAGCTCCGGGGGGGCCGAGACAGATACGCAGTATTTT. It codes for CASSSGGAETDTQYF. The gene calls are TRBV5-1 and TRBJ2-3; 8 bases are shared with TRBD2. The trim removed 3 bases at V and 3 bases at J, leaving 6 bases unmatched. Germline CDR1 is SGHRS and CDR2 is YFSETQ. The CDR3 covers 15 residues.

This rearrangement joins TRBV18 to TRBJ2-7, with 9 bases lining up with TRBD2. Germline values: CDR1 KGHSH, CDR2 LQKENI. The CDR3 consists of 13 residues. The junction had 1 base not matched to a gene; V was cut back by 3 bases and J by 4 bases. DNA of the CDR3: TGTGCCAGCTCACCTAGCGGGGGTTACGAGCAGTACTTC. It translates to CASSPSGGYEQYF.

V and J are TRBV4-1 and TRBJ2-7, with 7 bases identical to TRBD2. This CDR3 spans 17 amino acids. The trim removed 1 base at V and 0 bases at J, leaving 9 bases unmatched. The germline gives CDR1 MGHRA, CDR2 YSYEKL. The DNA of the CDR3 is TGCGCCAGCAGCCAAGGAACGAGCACTAGCGTCTCCTACGAGCAGTACTTC. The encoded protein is CASSQGTSTSVSYEQYF.

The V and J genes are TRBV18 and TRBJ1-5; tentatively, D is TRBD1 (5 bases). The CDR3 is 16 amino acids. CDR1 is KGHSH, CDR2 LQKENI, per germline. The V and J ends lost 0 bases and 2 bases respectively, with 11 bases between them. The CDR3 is CASSPPEGTGNQPQHF. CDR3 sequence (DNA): TGTGCCAGCTCACCACCGGAGGGGACTGGCAATCAGCCCCAGCATTTT.

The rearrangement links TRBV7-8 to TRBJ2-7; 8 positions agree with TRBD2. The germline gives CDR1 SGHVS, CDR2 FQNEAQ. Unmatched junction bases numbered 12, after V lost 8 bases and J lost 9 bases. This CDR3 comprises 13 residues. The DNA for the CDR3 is TGTGCCAGCGGCCCGCCCGGGGGGGGTTGGCAGTACTTC. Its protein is CASGPPGGGWQYF.